This T cell receptor beta chain was identified in a study of shared clonotypes between healthy human individuals. The assay was immunoSEQ multiplex PCR, and TCRdb's table has in-frame clones only and misses some. The table has some 1,100,000 clones, 75% to 85% seen once. The CDR3 totals 16 residues. Trimming removed 1 base from V and 7 bases from J, with 20 bases in between. Per the germline V gene, CDR1 is SGHRS and CDR2 is YFSETQ. Regarding the study as a whole: Non-shared clonotypes displayed generation probabilities falling below those of clonotypes present in all four donors.

Only one count was recorded for this clone. What it binds is not known. Specimen: memory CD4+ T cells from PBMCs. The subset here: CD45RA-negative fraction. The origin of this receptor is a man between 18 and 29 years old in good health. Some clones in this sample may be carry-over from other donors' samples. The chain is built from TRBV5-1 and TRBJ1-2; D is ambiguous. CDR3 nucleotides: TGCGCCAGCAGCTTGTACCAGACCCCACGACTATCTGGCTACACCTTC. Amino acid sequence: CASSLYQTPRLSGYTF.